The entry below describes one T cell receptor beta chain. The CDR3 sequence is 14 residues long. Germline CDR1 is LNHNV and CDR2 is YYDKDF (reference sequence). Deletions cut 2 bases from V and 0 bases from J, with 7 bases between. These data are taken from a study of blood T cell repertoires in COVID-19. Libraries were prepared by immunoSEQ multiplex PCR; TCRdb keeps only in-frame clonotypes and omits some of them. In the table there are 120,000 or so clones, approximately 91% of which are singletons. The chain is built from TRBV15 and TRBJ1-1; no definite D call. The sample consisted of peripheral blood. The receptor's source is a woman of 80 years or more with acute or convalescent COVID-19. The CDR3 bases are TGTGCCACCAGCAGAAACCGGGTGAACACTGAAGCTTTCTTT. It codes for CATSRNRVNTEAFF. Combining the CDR3 with reference TRBV15 and TRBJ1-1 gives the whole variable domain DAMVIQNPRYQVTQFGKPVTLSCSQTLNHNVMYWYQQKSSQAPKLLFHYYDKDFNNEADTPDNFQSRRPNTSFCFLDIRSPGLGDTAMYLCATSRNRVNTEAFFGQGTRLTVV.